The 5 T cell receptor beta chains below were found in one sample sequenced in a study of CD8+ T cells in alopecia areata. As the sequencing template, cDNA was produced by extracting RNA and reverse transcribing it. Assay used: immunoSEQ multiplex PCR; TCRdb lists only in-frame clones, some missing. The sample records 170,000 or so clones, 50% to 60% being singletons. The specimen was CD4+ T cells sorted from blood, collected at week 0. The receptors were gathered from a human donor with alopecia areata.

The rearrangement joins TRBV4-1 to TRBJ1-2; D call uncertain. The germline V and J ends were trimmed by 0 bases and 4 bases, with 9 bases remaining between them. This CDR3 has 14 residues. In germline, CDR1 is MGHRA, CDR2 YSYEKL. The CDR3 DNA reads TGCGCCAGCAGCCAAGAAGACCGATCCTATGGCTACACCTTC. It yields the protein CASSQEDRSYGYTF.

The chain couples TRBV11-2 to TRBJ2-7, with 8 bases lining up with TRBD2. Unmatched junction bases numbered 2, after V lost 1 base and J lost 3 bases. The CDR3 loop spans 14 amino acids. Germline loops: CDR1 SGHAT, CDR2 FQNNGV. CDR3 sequence: CASSLGLAFYEQYF. For the CDR3, the DNA is TGTGCCAGCAGCTTAGGACTAGCGTTCTACGAGCAGTACTTC.

The gene calls are TRBV6-5 and TRBJ2-1; D not certain. The CDR3 runs to 15 residues. Germline assignment: CDR1 MNHEY and CDR2 SVGAGI. Trimming stripped 6 bases from V and 0 bases from J, with 12 bases between. In nucleotides, the CDR3 is TGTGCCAGCAGCAGAGACTCCGACTCCTACAATGAGCAGTTCTTC. Amino acids: CASSRDSDSYNEQFF.

The J gene is TRBJ2-7, the V gene TRBV20-1; D ambiguous. The CDR3 length is 11 residues. The V and J ends lost 3 bases and 3 bases respectively, with 6 bases between them. Germline CDR1 is DFQATT and CDR2 is SNEGSKA (reference sequence). The CDR3 sequence: CSARTLYEQYF. The CDR3 nucleotides read TGCAGTGCTAGGACACTCTACGAGCAGTACTTC.

This clone was seen more than once but under ten times. V usage is TRBV9 and J usage is TRBJ2-7, with D tentatively TRBD1 or TRBD2 (6 bases each). Trimming removed 1 base from V and 5 bases from J, with 16 bases in between. Germline values: CDR1 SGDLS, CDR2 YYNGEE. The CDR3 has 15 residues. CDR3 residues: CASSVSPRGEDEQYF. CDR3 bases: TGTGCCAGCAGCGTATCGCCTAGGGGGGAGGACGAGCAGTACTTC.